The source of this T cell receptor (beta chain) is a study of tumor-infiltrating lymphocytes in primary liver carcinoma. Study as a whole: The patients included men and women who were aged 30 to 69 years. Notes on the study in general: Tumor top-250-clone fraction significantly exceeded that of blood (p = 0.039). Less overlap was seen in tumor-adjacent and tumor-blood pairs than in tumor region pairs.

From unsorted bulk tissue weighing roughly 17-31 mg, DNA and RNA were co-extracted. Sampling of each tumor involved five separate regions. A note on this clonotype: Its antigen is unidentified.

CDR1 and CDR2 from the germline V gene are MNHEY and SVGAGI. The CDR3 is 16 amino acids. Trimming removed 6 bases from V and 2 bases from J, with 16 bases in between. Synthesis of TCR beta cDNA was carried out from 450 to 650 ng total RNA with a constant-region primer. Libraries for TCR beta were built through three nested multiplex PCR rounds, which together made up a slightly modified ARM-PCR procedure. TRBV1-TRBV30 forward primers and a C-beta reverse primer were used in the first two PCR rounds, which each ran for 9 to 10 cycles. TCRdb ran MiXCR on the multiplex PCR reads and lists one entry per CDR3 protein. The table lists about 99,000 distinct CDR3 sequences, around 63% of them singletons.

V usage is TRBV6-5 and J usage is TRBJ2-2; no firm D call. This sequence originates from a woman in her sixties with primary liver carcinoma and hepatitis B virus infection. Sequencing was performed on liver tumor tissue from sampling region 5. Subset indicated: tumor region T5, tumor centre. The CDR3 protein is CASSPMTRTNTGELFF. The CDR3 coding sequence is TGTGCCAGCAGCCCCATGACACGGACCAACACCGGGGAGCTGTTTTTT.